This TCR beta chain was recovered during a study of cytomegalovirus exposure and HLA in healthy donors. Study at large: The 120 or so validation repertoires, a later analysis reported, used the same platform as the approximately 700 first-cohort repertoires.

Sequenced by immunoSEQ multiplex PCR; TCRdb stores in-frame clones only, minus some. Here the sample spans some 120,000 clones, roughly 86% being singletons. Germline-derived CDR1 and CDR2 are MNHNY and SVGAGI (reference sequence). This CDR3 contains 12 residues. V lost 5 bases, J lost 5 bases, and 9 bases lay in between. In regard to this clone: What it recognizes is unknown.

Points from the study as a whole: The study labeled fewer than 200 TCR beta chains cytomegalovirus-associated. CMV antigen specificity was confirmed in vitro for three CMV-associated chains.

The source is a man younger than 45 in good health and CMV-seronegative. Input material: PBMCs. This chain joins TRBV6-6 and TRBJ1-1, with D maybe TRBD1 (6 bases). The CDR3 reads CASSKGGTEAFF. In DNA form, the CDR3 reads TGTGCCAGCAGTAAAGGGGGTACTGAAGCTTTCTTT.